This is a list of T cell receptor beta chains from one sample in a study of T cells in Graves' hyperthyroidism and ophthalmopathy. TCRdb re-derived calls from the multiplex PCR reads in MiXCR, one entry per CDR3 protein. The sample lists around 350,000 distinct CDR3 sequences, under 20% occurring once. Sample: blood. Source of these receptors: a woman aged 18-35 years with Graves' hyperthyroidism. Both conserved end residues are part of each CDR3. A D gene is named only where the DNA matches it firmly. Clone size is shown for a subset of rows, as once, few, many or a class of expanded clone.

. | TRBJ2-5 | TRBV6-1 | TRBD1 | TGTGCCAGCAGAGGACAGGGATGGCAGGAGACCCAGTACTTC | CASRGQGWQETQYF
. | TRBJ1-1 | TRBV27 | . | TGTGCCAGCAGGACGCAGGGGCCCCCAGCCACTGAAGCTTTCTTT | CASRTQGPPATEAFF
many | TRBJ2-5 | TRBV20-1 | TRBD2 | TGCAGTGCTCCCACGGGAGGGGTAGGAGAGACCCAGTACTTC | CSAPTGGVGETQYF
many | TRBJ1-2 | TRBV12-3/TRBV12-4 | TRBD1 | TGTGCCAGCAGTTTAGGGACAGGGGGCGGTGGCTACACCTTC | CASSLGTGGGGYTF
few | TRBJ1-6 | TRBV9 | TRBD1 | TGTGCCAGCAGCGGCGGGTTAGGACAGGGCAATTCACCCCTCCACTTT | CASSGGLGQGNSPLHF
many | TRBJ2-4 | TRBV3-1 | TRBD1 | TGTGCCAGCAGCCTACGGACAGGGATGGACATTCAGTACTTC | CASSLRTGMDIQYF
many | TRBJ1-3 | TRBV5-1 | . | TGCGCCAGCAGCTTGGCCCCCACAGGTGTCTCTGGAAACACCATATATTTT | CASSLAPTGVSGNTIYF
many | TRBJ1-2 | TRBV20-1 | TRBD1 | TGCAGTGCTAGTGGGACAGTCTATGGCTACACCTTC | CSASGTVYGYTF
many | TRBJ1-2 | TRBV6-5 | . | TGTGCCAGCAGTTACTCGTGGCAAGTCGGGAGTGGCTACACCTTC | CASSYSWQVGSGYTF
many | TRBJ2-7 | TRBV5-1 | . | TGCGCCAGCAGCCCACGAATACCGGGGAAGGCCTACGAGCAGTACTTC | CASSPRIPGKAYEQYF
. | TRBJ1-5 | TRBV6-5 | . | TGTGCCAGCAGTTACACGTTAGGTCCTTTGACGCAGCCCCAGCATTTT | CASSYTLGPLTQPQHF
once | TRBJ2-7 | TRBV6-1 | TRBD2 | TGTGCCAGCAGTGCCCGGGAGGGAAGGAGCTCCTACGAGCAGTACTTC | CASSAREGRSSYEQYF
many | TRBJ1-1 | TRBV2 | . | TGTGCCAGCGCTTATATGAGAGGGGAAACTGAAGCTTTCTTT | CASAYMRGETEAFF
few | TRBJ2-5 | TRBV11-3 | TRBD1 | TGTGCCAGCAGCTTAGGGAAATACCGGGACAGCCAAAAAGAGACCCAGTACTTC | CASSLGKYRDSQKETQYF
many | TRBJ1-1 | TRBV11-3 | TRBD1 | TGTGCCAGCAGCTCCTGGGACAGTCCTGAAGCTTTCTTT | CASSSWDSPEAFF
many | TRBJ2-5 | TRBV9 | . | TGTGCCAGCAGCGCGCACACACGCAGGGGTGGAGAGACCCAGTACTTC | CASSAHTRRGGETQYF
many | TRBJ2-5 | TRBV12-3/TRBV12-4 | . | TGTGCCAGCAGTTTGCATGGGGAGACCCAGTACTTC | CASSLHGETQYF
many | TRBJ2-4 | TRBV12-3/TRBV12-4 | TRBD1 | TGTGCCAGCAGTTTGGGACAGGGTTTGGGAAACATTCAGTACTTC | CASSLGQGLGNIQYF
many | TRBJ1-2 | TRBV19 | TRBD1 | TGTGCCAGTAGCCGCAGTCCGGGACAGGGAGGGTATGGCTACACCTTC | CASSRSPGQGGYGYTF
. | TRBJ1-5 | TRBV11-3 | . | TGTGCCAGCAGACACAGGGACCCTTACCAGCCCCAGCACTTT | CASRHRDPYQPQHF
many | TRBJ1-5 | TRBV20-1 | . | TGCAGTGTTGAGAAGGGTAGCAATCAGCCCCAGCATTTT | CSVEKGSNQPQHF
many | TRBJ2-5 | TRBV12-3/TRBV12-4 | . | TGTGCCAGCAGATGGGCAGGGTTGGGCGAGACCCAGTACTTC | CASRWAGLGETQYF
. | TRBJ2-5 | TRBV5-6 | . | TGTGCCAGCAGCTCAAGGGGGAGATCTAGGCAAGAGACCCAGTACTTC | CASSSRGRSRQETQYF
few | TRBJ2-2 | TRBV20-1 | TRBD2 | TGCAGTGCATCGGGACTAGCGGGGGGTGACACCGGGGAGCTGTTTTTT | CSASGLAGGDTGELFF
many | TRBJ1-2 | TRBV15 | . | TGTGCCACCAGCAGAGTCTCTGGTGGCTACACCTTC | CATSRVSGGYTF
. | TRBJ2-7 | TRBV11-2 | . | TGTGCCAGCAGCCTAATTCCCCTTGGTAAACGACCCTACGAGCAGTACTTC | CASSLIPLGKRPYEQYF
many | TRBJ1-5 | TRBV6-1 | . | TGTGCCAGCAGTCCCCGGGAGAATCAGCCCCAGCATTTT | CASSPRENQPQHF
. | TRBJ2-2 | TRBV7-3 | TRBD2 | TGTGCCAGCAGCCCTCCCTCGGGAAAGCGGGGCGGGGGGGAGCTGTTTTTT | CASSPPSGKRGGGELFF
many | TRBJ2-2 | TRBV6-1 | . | TGTGCCAGCAGTAGTCGTTTCACAGCGCTGAACACCGGGGAGCTGTTTTTT | CASSSRFTALNTGELFF
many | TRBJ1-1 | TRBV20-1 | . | TGCAGTGCCCGGGGACGGCCTTTCTTT | CSARGRPFF
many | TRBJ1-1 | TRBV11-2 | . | TGTGCCAGCAGCTTTCGAACAGGTGAAGCTTTCTTT | CASSFRTGEAFF
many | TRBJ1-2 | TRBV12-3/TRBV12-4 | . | TGTGCCAGCACCACAGGGAAATACGGCTACACCTTC | CASTTGKYGYTF
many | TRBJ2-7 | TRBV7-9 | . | TGTGCCAGCAGCTCTACGGAACTTGACGAGCAGTACTTC | CASSSTELDEQYF
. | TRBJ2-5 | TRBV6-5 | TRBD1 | TGTGCCAGCAGTTTGGACAGGGGTGAGACCCAGTACTTC | CASSLDRGETQYF
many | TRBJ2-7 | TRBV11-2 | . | TGTGCCAGCAGCCCAGGGACCTACGAGCAGTACTTC | CASSPGTYEQYF
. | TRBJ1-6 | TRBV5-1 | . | TGCGCCAGCAGCTTATGGGGTCGAAGCTCCTATAATTCACCCCTCCACTTT | CASSLWGRSSYNSPLHF
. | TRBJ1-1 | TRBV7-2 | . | TGTGCCAGCAGCTTATTGCCAAACGGGGGCACTGAAGCTTTCTTT | CASSLLPNGGTEAFF
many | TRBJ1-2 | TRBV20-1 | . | TGCAGTGCTAGAGATTTAGGTAGCTTCTATGGCTACACCTTC | CSARDLGSFYGYTF
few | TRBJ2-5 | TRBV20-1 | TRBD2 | TGCAGTGCTGGCGGGGGTTCTCAAGAGACCAAGTACTTC | CSAGGGSQETKYF